Sequencing of this TCR beta chain was carried out in a study of T-cell reconstitution after alpha-beta-depleted transplantation in children. Whole-study results and caveats: Counts and diversity of T cells one year after transplant came mostly from newly produced T cells. Reportedly, only several hundred clones from non-depleted graft cells drove alpha-beta T-cell counts at about two months. Some patients showed high day-60 TCRbeta diversity, which derived from surviving recipient T cells and thymic progenitors.

The CDR3 is made up of 14 amino acids. Per germline, CDR1 SQVTM and CDR2 ANQGSEA. V was pared by 4 bases and J by 4 bases, with 9 bases of the junction left unmatched. The sample holds many counts of this clonotype. Its antigen remains unidentified. Library preparation (for TCRbeta) was performed with unique molecular identifiers. TCRdb re-analysed the PCR reads in MiXCR, keeping a single row per CDR3 protein. The table includes some 200,000 distinct CDR3 sequences, 5.5% to 7% detected once. The receptor was derived from a girl less than two years old with combined immunodeficiency, due to receive a stem cell transplant. The material was PBMCs, obtained before TCRalphabeta/CD19-depleted stem cell transplant. The chain uses TRBV29-1 and TRBJ1-1, with 7 bases fitting TRBD1. DNA for the CDR3: TGCAGCGTTGGGACAGGCTGGGGGCCCACTGAAGCTTTCTTT. Its translation: CSVGTGWGPTEAFF.